The entry that follows covers one TCR beta chain sequence. The record originates from a study of blood T cell repertoires in COVID-19. Only in-frame clones appear in the TCRdb table, and some are missing; sequencing was by immunoSEQ multiplex PCR. The repertoire holds about 250,000 clones, with 80% to 85% as singletons. The CDR3 is 14 residues long. V lost 5 bases and J lost 6; bases outside the gene matches: 3. Looked up from germline, CDR1 is GTSNPN and CDR2 is SVGIG (reference sequence). The sequence derives from a man between 35 and 55 years old who had been exposed to COVID-19. The V call is TRBV30, the J call TRBJ2-3, with TRBD2 matching over 15 bases. The sequencing input was PBMCs or T cells enriched from blood (not recorded which). The CDR3 DNA reads TGTGCCTGGGGGACTAGCGGGAGGTTGGATACGCAGTATTTT. Translation: CAWGTSGRLDTQYF.